This TCR beta chain is from a study of blood T cells in healthy people across ages. With respect to this clonotype: The antigen remains undetermined.

This CDR3 region has 18 residues. Germline V gives CDR1 SGHDT, CDR2 YYEEEE. With V trimmed by 3 bases and J by 0 bases, 10 bases remained unmatched. A second about 6 to 12 cycle PCR used barcoded and J-beta primers. TCRdb recomputed calls from the 5' RACE reads with MiXCR, one row per CDR3 protein. The repertoire includes hundreds of thousands of distinct CDR3 sequences, under 45% of them detected once, and roughly 19% sits in the top ten. Each donor gave around 9.6 milliliters of peripheral blood. Study observations and caveats: Unsorted PBMC material precluded a definitive naive versus antigen-experienced comparison. As age increased, TCR beta diversity per million T cells fell in a roughly linear fashion.

Sequencing was done on a sample of blood. V is TRBV5-6 and J is TRBJ2-1; 9 positions agree with TRBD2. The clonotype was recovered from a man aged 55 to 69 in good health. For the CDR3, the DNA is TGTGCCAGCAGCTCAACCCATAGCGGGGGATACTCCTACAATGAGCAGTTCTTC. This translates into CASSSTHSGGYSYNEQFF.